The 18 T cell receptor beta chains below come from one sample, sequenced in a study of blood T cell repertoires in COVID-19. Assay: immunoSEQ multiplex PCR; the TCRdb copy retains only in-frame clones and omits some. The sample has approximately 93,000 clones; roughly 70% are singletons. Sample: peripheral blood. Every receptor here comes from a man in his sixties or seventies with COVID-19, enrolled during active disease.

The V and J genes are TRBV24-1 and TRBJ2-1; 12 positions agree with TRBD1. Germline V gene data show CDR1 as KGHDR and CDR2 as SFDVKD. The CDR3 is made up of 20 amino acids. Trimming cost V 4 bases and J 1 base; bases outside gene matches: 13. DNA of the CDR3: TGTGCCACCAGTGACTTAATAACCGGGACAGGGGGCGATTCCTACAATGAGCAGTTCTTC. Residues: CATSDLITGTGGDSYNEQFF.

The J gene is TRBJ2-3, the V gene TRBV2, with 7 positions matching TRBD1. CDR3 size: 14 residues. V dropped 6 bases and J dropped 1; count of bases not matched to a gene: 4. Germline loops: CDR1 SNHLY, CDR2 FYNNEI. The CDR3 DNA is TGTGCCAGCAGCGACAGGGAAGGCACAGATACGCAGTATTTT. Its translation is CASSDREGTDTQYF.

For this clone: A read error may produce the germline difference seen at one junction end. This chain links TRBV12-3 or TRBV12-4 with TRBJ2-1, with a possible D match to TRBD1 (6 bases). This CDR3 spans 13 amino acids. Written as DNA, the CDR3 is TGTGCCAGCAGTTTTCAGGGGTACACTGAGCAGTTCTTC. Its translation: CASSFQGYTEQFF.

The V call is TRBV7-2, the J call TRBJ1-2, with unresolved D. This CDR3 contains 13 residues. Germline values: CDR1 SGHTA, CDR2 FQGNSA. The germline V and J ends were trimmed by 5 bases and 3 bases, with 10 bases remaining between them. The CDR3 loop reads CASSPMGDYGYTF. Here the CDR3 DNA reads TGTGCCAGCAGCCCGATGGGCGACTATGGCTACACCTTC.

This clone appeared a few times. The genes are TRBV9 and TRBJ1-1; TRBD1 matches at 8 bases. The CDR3 consists of 15 residues. V lost 4 bases to trimming and J lost 1 base; unmatched junction nucleotides: 6. The germline V gene has CDR1 SGDLS and CDR2 YYNGEE. CDR3 in amino acids: CASSPQGAGNTEAFF. In DNA form, the CDR3 reads TGTGCCAGCAGCCCCCAGGGGGCGGGGAACACTGAAGCTTTCTTT.

V usage is TRBV12-5 and J usage is TRBJ1-5, with 8 nucleotides matching TRBD1. Germline CDR1 reads LGHNT; CDR2 reads FRNRAP. V gave up 2 bases and J gave up 2 bases; unmatched junction bases: 8. The CDR3 contains 17 residues. The CDR3 loop reads CASGLFTGGYRNQPQHF. The CDR3 coding sequence is TGTGCTAGTGGTTTGTTTACAGGGGGGTACCGCAATCAGCCCCAGCATTTT.

This clone occurred many times. The chain joins TRBV9 to TRBJ1-1, with TRBD1 matching over 8 bases. This CDR3 is built from 16 residues. V trimming: 0 bases; J trimming: 3 bases; junction bases outside the gene matches: 7. The germline V gene encodes CDR1 SGDLS and CDR2 YYNGEE. The CDR3, as DNA: TGTGCCAGCAGCGTAGGACAGGGGAGAGGCGACACTGAAGCTTTCTTT. Its translation is CASSVGQGRGDTEAFF.

This sequence joins TRBV28 and TRBJ2-7, with 7 bases identical to TRBD2. The CDR3 covers 14 residues. V gave up 2 bases and J gave up 4 bases; unmatched junction bases: 5. Germline CDR1 reads MDHEN; CDR2 reads SYDVKM. This CDR3 is CASSLVREWYEQYF. The CDR3 region has the DNA TGTGCCAGCAGTTTAGTGCGGGAGTGGTACGAGCAGTACTTC.

V usage is TRBV5-4 and J usage is TRBJ1-1; TRBD1 matches at 10 bases. The V and J ends lost 2 bases and 0 bases, in that order; junction bases with no gene match: 1. The length of the CDR3 is 15 residues. CDR1 and CDR2 (germline): SGHNT, YYREEE (reference sequence). The CDR3 DNA is TGTGCCAGCAGCTTTGGGACAGGGGTGAACACTGAAGCTTTCTTT. It specifies CASSFGTGVNTEAFF.

V is TRBV19 and J is TRBJ1-3; D perhaps matches TRBD1 (6 bases). Germline V CDR1 and CDR2: LNHDA, SQIVND (reference sequence). Deletions cut 6 bases from V and 3 bases from J, with 9 bases between. The CDR3 extends over 13 amino acids. The CDR3 protein is CASRGQYGNTIYF. CDR3 sequence (DNA): TGTGCCAGTAGAGGACAGTATGGAAACACCATATATTTT.

The chain joins TRBV5-1 to TRBJ1-6, with D perhaps TRBD1 (6 bases). The CDR3 is 14 residues long. CDR1 is SGHRS and CDR2 is YFSETQ in the germline V gene. Trimming pared 4 bases from V and 8 bases from J, leaving 13 bases between. This CDR3 reads CASSEDRPDSPLHF. CDR3 bases: TGCGCCAGCAGCGAGGACAGACCGGATTCACCCCTCCACTTT.

The chain carries TRBV28 and TRBJ2-2; perhaps TRBD1 as D (5 bases). V lost 4 bases and J 1 base, leaving 16 bases between the germline ends. The CDR3 spans 17 residues. The germline gives CDR1 MDHEN, CDR2 SYDVKM. The CDR3 is CASSSPAVTGNTGELFF. The CDR3 DNA reads TGTGCCAGCAGTTCCCCTGCGGTTACAGGGAACACCGGGGAGCTGTTTTTT.

The J gene is TRBJ2-7, the V gene TRBV3-1 (or the pseudogene TRBV3-2), with D perhaps matching TRBD1 (6 bases). The CDR3 is made up of 12 amino acids. Between the trimmed V and J ends, which lost 5 bases and 2 bases, there was a span of 7 bases. Germline V gene lookup returns CDR1 LGHDT and CDR2 YNNKEL (reference sequence). The CDR3 is CASSWGPYEQYF. CDR3 DNA: TGTGCCAGCAGCTGGGGGCCCTACGAGCAGTACTTC.

J is TRBJ1-1 and V is TRBV19; D perhaps matches TRBD1 (5 bases). Germline lookup yields CDR1 LNHDA and CDR2 SQIVND (reference sequence). Trimming pared 2 bases from V and 0 bases from J, leaving 10 bases between. This CDR3 is 15 amino acids long. The chain's CDR3 is CASSIQGNMNTEAFF. CDR3 sequence (DNA): TGTGCCAGTAGTATACAGGGTAATATGAACACTGAAGCTTTCTTT.

V usage is TRBV4-1 and J usage is TRBJ1-4; perhaps TRBD1 as D (6 bases). Germline CDR1 is MGHRA and CDR2 is YSYEKL. Trimming took off 1 base at V and 8 bases at J, with 23 bases between the two ends. The CDR3 has 18 residues. CDR3 sequence (DNA): TGCGCCAGCAGCCAAGTTAGGCGAACCGGACAGAAGGACGAAAAACTGTTTTTT. It codes for CASSQVRRTGQKDEKLFF.

The rearrangement uses TRBV28 and TRBJ2-7, with TRBD1 matching 8 bases. The CDR3 has 14 amino acids. CDR1 MDHEN and CDR2 SYDVKM come from the germline V gene. The junction had 10 bases not matched to a gene; V was cut back by 6 bases and J by 6 bases. CDR3 protein: CASRPGTGGGEQYF. The CDR3 region has the DNA TGTGCCAGCAGACCAGGGACAGGTGGAGGCGAGCAGTACTTC.

This chain connects TRBV5-1 to TRBJ2-2; perhaps TRBD1 as D (5 bases). The CDR3 is made up of 17 amino acids. The V gene lost 5 bases and the J gene lost 1 base, with 18 bases spanning the gap. CDR1 SGHRS and CDR2 YFSETQ come from the germline V gene. CDR3 sequence (DNA): TGCGCCAGCAGTTCTAACCCCAGGGTAGGGAACACCGGGGAGCTGTTTTTT. Translation: CASSSNPRVGNTGELFF.

This clone has only one observation. The rearrangement links TRBV7-2 to TRBJ2-1, with a weak D call TRBD1 (6 bases). The CDR3 extends over 15 amino acids. The germline V gene has CDR1 SGHTA and CDR2 FQGNSA. The V gene lost 1 base and the J gene lost 5 bases, with 12 bases spanning the gap. CDR3 DNA sequence: TGTGCCAGCAGCTTAGACAGGGCGGGCCACAATGAGCAGTTCTTC. It codes for CASSLDRAGHNEQFF.